This T cell receptor (beta chain) was found in a study of cytomegalovirus exposure and HLA in healthy donors. Points from the study as a whole: In an earlier analysis, about 87% or about 30%: the productive usage of most TCR beta V segments. In a later analysis, several top co-occurrence clusters appeared linked to parvovirus B19, influenza, CMV and Epstein-Barr virus.

This clone was counted a few times. Its antigen is still unknown. Germline loops: CDR1 SGHNT, CDR2 YYREEE (reference sequence). The CDR3 is made up of 15 amino acids. Germline trimming cut 4 bases from V and 1 base from J; bases unmatched to any gene: 7. Unrecorded immune exposures were likely, despite nominal health at sampling. The PCR employed 60 Vbeta primers together with 13 Jbeta primers. Data came from immunoSEQ multiplex PCR; TCRdb stores just in-frame clones and leaves some out. The table has roughly 200,000 clones, just under 85% seen once. The clonotype was recovered from a woman between 40 and 55 years old in good health and CMV-seronegative. The rearrangement joins TRBV5-4 to TRBJ1-1; 7 bases map to TRBD1. What was sequenced was PBMCs. The CDR3 reads CASSPSTGTNTEAFF. The CDR3 nucleotides are TGTGCCAGCAGCCCGTCGACAGGGACGAACACTGAAGCTTTCTTT.